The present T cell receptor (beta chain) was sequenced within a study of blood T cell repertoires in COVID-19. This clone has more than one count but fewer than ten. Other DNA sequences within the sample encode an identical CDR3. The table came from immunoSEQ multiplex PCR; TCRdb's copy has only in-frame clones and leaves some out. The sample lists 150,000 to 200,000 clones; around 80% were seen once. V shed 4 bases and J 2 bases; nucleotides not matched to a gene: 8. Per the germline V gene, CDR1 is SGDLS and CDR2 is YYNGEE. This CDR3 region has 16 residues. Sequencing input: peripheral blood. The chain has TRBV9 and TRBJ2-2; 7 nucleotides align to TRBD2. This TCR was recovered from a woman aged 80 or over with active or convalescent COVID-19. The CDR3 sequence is CASSPRGDPNTGELFF. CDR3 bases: TGTGCCAGCAGCCCCCGGGGGGACCCAAACACCGGGGAGCTGTTTTTT.